Below, 29 T cell receptor beta chains from the same sample are listed, as sequenced in a study of blood T cell repertoires in COVID-19. Produced via immunoSEQ multiplex PCR; TCRdb's table is partial and in-frame only. The data hold 140,000 to 150,000 clones, with over 70% observed a single time. The sequenced sample consisted of peripheral blood. Receptors were obtained from a human donor in a cohort sampled during active COVID-19.

The rearrangement uses TRBV5-1 and TRBJ2-1; 7 bases fit TRBD2. The CDR3 is 15 amino acids. Germline-derived CDR1 and CDR2 are SGHRS and YFSETQ. J gave up 1 base and V 7 bases, and 8 bases lay outside the gene matches. The CDR3 protein is CASGAGTTSYNEQFF. DNA of the CDR3: TGCGCCAGCGGCGCCGGGACTACTTCCTACAATGAGCAGTTCTTC.

The chain uses TRBV19 and TRBJ1-2; 7 nucleotides agree with TRBD1. V was pared by 8 bases and J by 5 bases, with 11 bases of the junction left unmatched. The germline gives CDR1 LNHDA, CDR2 SQIVND (reference sequence). The CDR3 runs to 14 residues. The CDR3 nucleotides read TGTGCCAGTGCGCAAGACAGGGCGACTTATGGCTACACCTTC. Protein: CASAQDRATYGYTF.

This clone has only one observation. The rearrangement uses TRBV29-1 and TRBJ1-1, with 9 bases lining up with TRBD1. The CDR3 length is 13 residues. Trimming removed 8 bases from V and 1 base from J; junction bases left unmatched: 5. Germline assignment: CDR1 SQVTM and CDR2 ANQGSEA. CDR3 sequence: CSTSTGGNTEAFF. The CDR3 DNA follows: TGCAGCACATCGACAGGGGGGAACACTGAAGCTTTCTTT.

The gene calls are TRBV28 and TRBJ1-5; D is undetermined. The CDR3 length is 14 residues. Germline CDR1 MDHEN, CDR2 SYDVKM. The germline V and J ends were trimmed by 6 bases and 8 bases, with 17 bases remaining between them. The CDR3 bases are TGTGCCAGCAGCTTTACGACTACGGGTGAGCCCCAGCATTTT. Translating gives CASSFTTTGEPQHF.

The chain links TRBV3-1 (or the pseudogene TRBV3-2) to TRBJ2-1, with unresolved D. V dropped 3 bases and J dropped 7 bases, with 7 bases sitting between them. The V gene's germline CDR1 is LGHDT and CDR2 YNNKEL (reference sequence). The CDR3 totals 12 residues. The CDR3 DNA reads TGTGCCAGCAGCCATCTCGGGAATGAGCAGTTCTTC. This codes for CASSHLGNEQFF.

This chain's CDR3 is CASSVSHLNTEAFF. The CDR3 DNA is TGTGCCAGCAGCGTATCACACCTGAACACTGAAGCTTTCTTT. This chain links TRBV9 with TRBJ1-1; D remains unclear. CDR3 length: 14 amino acids. Per the germline V gene, CDR1 is SGDLS and CDR2 is YYNGEE. V was trimmed by 1 base and J by 0 bases, leaving 7 bases between them.

V usage is TRBV11-3 and J usage is TRBJ2-3; 12 positions agree with TRBD2. Germline V lookup: CDR1 SGHNT, CDR2 YENEEA. This CDR3 is 16 amino acids long. J gave up 5 bases and V 2 bases, and 5 bases lay outside the gene matches. CDR3 loop: CASSLRLAGAKDTQYF. The CDR3 DNA follows: TGTGCCAGCAGCTTAAGACTAGCGGGGGCCAAAGATACGCAGTATTTT.

V usage is TRBV12-3 or TRBV12-4 and J usage is TRBJ2-5; 8 nucleotides align to TRBD1. There are 13 residues in the CDR3. V shed 6 bases and J 5 bases; nucleotides not matched to a gene: 5. DNA for the CDR3: TGTGCCAGCAGCAGACAGGGGATGGAGACCCAGTACTTC. Protein sequence: CASSRQGMETQYF.

A remark on this clone: A much larger clone sits a single nucleotide away, making a read error possible. This chain uses TRBV27 with TRBJ2-2; a weak D match, TRBD1 (5 bases). V was shortened by 2 bases and J by 4 bases, with 5 bases between the two germline ends. The CDR3 runs to 13 residues. Looked up from germline, CDR1 is MNHEY and CDR2 is SMNVEV (reference sequence). CDR3 region: CASSLRGTGELFF. The CDR3 nucleotides are TGTGCCAGCAGTTTAAGGGGCACCGGGGAGCTGTTTTTT.

CDR3 sequence (DNA): TGTGCCAGCAGTGCCTTCTATTCCAGGCAGATTTCACCCCTCCACTTT. This codes for CASSAFYSRQISPLHF. V gene TRBV6-1 combines with J gene TRBJ1-6; D gene ambiguous. From germline, CDR1 is MNHNS and CDR2 SASEGT. Deletions cut 4 bases from V and 9 bases from J, with 19 bases between. The CDR3 is 16 residues long.

The chain uses TRBV4-3 and TRBJ2-1; 9 nucleotides align to TRBD1. Unmatched junction bases numbered 6, after V lost 0 bases and J lost 6 bases. Germline V CDR1 and CDR2: LGHNA, YSLEER. The CDR3 loop spans 16 amino acids. The CDR3 DNA reads TGCGCCAGCAGCCAAGAGGGGACAGGGAGAGGCAATGAGCAGTTCTTC. Protein product: CASSQEGTGRGNEQFF.

The chain joins TRBV6-5 to TRBJ1-2; TRBD1 aligns across 8 bases. The ends lost 5 bases at V and 4 bases at J; junction bases unmatched: 6. In germline, CDR1 is MNHEY, CDR2 SVGAGI. The CDR3 is 14 residues long. The CDR3 is CASSTGGFSYGYTF. Written as DNA, the CDR3 is TGTGCCAGCAGTACAGGGGGATTCAGCTATGGCTACACCTTC.

This clone was detected only once. The chain recombines TRBV19 with TRBJ2-7, with TRBD2 matching 7 bases. Trimming took 1 base from V and 0 from J; bases not matched to a gene: 3. The CDR3 spans 15 residues. The germline CDR1 and CDR2 sequences are LNHDA and SQIVND (reference sequence). In nucleotides, the CDR3 is TGTGCCAGTAGTATAGGCGGGGGTGCCTCCTACGAGCAGTACGTC. Its protein product is CASSIGGGASYEQYV.

The chain is built from TRBV11-2 and TRBJ2-3; D is uncertain. The CDR3 extends over 15 amino acids. Germline CDR1 and CDR2: SGHAT and FQNNGV. V was pared by 1 base and J by 2 bases, with 10 bases between. Here the CDR3 DNA reads TGTGCCAGCAGCTTAGGAGGCCCTATCACAGATACGCAGTATTTT. It codes for CASSLGGPITDTQYF.

The rearrangement links TRBV7-2 to TRBJ1-1, with 11 bases matching TRBD1. The CDR3 covers 13 residues. The V and J ends lost 5 bases and 10 bases, in that order; junction bases with no gene match: 6. Germline CDR1 reads SGHTA; CDR2 reads FQGNSA. The CDR3 region is CASSIRDRGTAFF. CDR3 DNA sequence: TGTGCCAGCAGCATAAGGGACAGGGGGACAGCTTTCTTT. Filled out from reference TRBV7-2 and TRBJ1-1, the complete variable domain reads GAGVSQSPSNKVTEKGKDVELRCDPISGHTALYWYRQSLGQGLEFLIYFQGNSAPDKSGLPSDRFSAERTGGSVSTLTIQRTQQEDSAVYLCASSIRDRGTAFFGQGTRLTVV.

The CDR3 nucleotides are TGTGCCAGCTCACCGACGTACCAGACAGGGTTAGAGACCCAGTACTTC. Translating gives CASSPTYQTGLETQYF. This chain uses TRBV18 with TRBJ2-5, with TRBD1 matching over 7 bases. Germline V CDR1 and CDR2: KGHSH, LQKENI. The trim removed 3 bases at V and 4 bases at J, leaving 11 bases unmatched. This CDR3 has 16 residues.

The rearrangement links TRBV25-1 to TRBJ2-3, with D unclear. The CDR3 extends over 13 amino acids. The V end was cut by 6 bases, the J end by 3 bases, with 10 bases between. The germline V gene encodes CDR1 MGHDK and CDR2 SYGVNS. The CDR3 region is CASRTSITDTQYF. The CDR3 bases are TGTGCCAGCAGAACTTCAATAACAGATACGCAGTATTTT.

The chain links TRBV5-1 to TRBJ2-2; D might be TRBD1 (5 bases). The V gene's germline CDR1 is SGHRS and CDR2 YFSETQ. The CDR3 has 14 residues. The V end was cut by 1 base, the J end by 1 base, with 5 bases between. The CDR3 DNA sequence: TGCGCCAGCAGCTTGAGGGGGAACACCGGGGAGCTGTTTTTT. Its translation is CASSLRGNTGELFF.

The rearrangement joins TRBV7-2 to TRBJ2-5, with D uncertain. CDR3 size: 12 residues. Per the germline V gene, CDR1 is SGHTA and CDR2 is FQGNSA. V dropped 4 bases and J dropped 1 base, with 4 bases sitting between them. CDR3 protein: CASSYIQETQYF. In DNA form, the CDR3 reads TGTGCCAGCAGCTATATCCAAGAGACCCAGTACTTC. The full variable domain, in which reference TRBV7-2 and TRBJ2-5 provide the parts outside the CDR3, is GAGVSQSPSNKVTEKGKDVELRCDPISGHTALYWYRQSLGQGLEFLIYFQGNSAPDKSGLPSDRFSAERTGGSVSTLTIQRTQQEDSAVYLCASSYIQETQYFGPGTRLLVL.

V usage is TRBV7-8 and J usage is TRBJ2-1, with a possible D match to TRBD2 (6 bases). The CDR3 totals 13 residues. With 5 bases removed from V and 6 bases from J, the gap between germline ends came to 11 bases. CDR1 and CDR2 (germline): SGHVS, FQNEAQ. The CDR3 DNA reads TGTGCCAGCAGCCCCGGGGGAGTCAATGAGCAGTTCTTC. Translating it yields CASSPGGVNEQFF.

The CDR3 region is CSASLNQETQYF. CDR3 in DNA: TGCAGCGCTTCCCTAAACCAAGAGACCCAGTACTTC. This chain uses TRBV29-1 with TRBJ2-5; D gene unclear. V was clipped by 7 bases and J by 0 bases, with 9 bases between them. Looked up from germline, CDR1 is SQVTM and CDR2 is ANQGSEA. The CDR3 consists of 12 residues.

This clone came up many times. The gene calls are TRBV3-1 (or the pseudogene TRBV3-2) and TRBJ1-2; TRBD1 matches 7 bases. V lost 4 bases and J lost 6; bases outside the gene matches: 8. CDR3 length: 14 residues. In germline, CDR1 is LGHDT, CDR2 YNNKEL (reference sequence). CDR3 bases: TGTGCCAGCAGCCCGGGACAGAGCCCCAATGGCTACACCTTC. This codes for CASSPGQSPNGYTF.

CDR3 in DNA: TGCAGTGCGGCGGGAGAGTATGAGCAGTTCTTC. This translates into CSAAGEYEQFF. The V gene is TRBV20-1, the J gene TRBJ2-1; 7 bases are a match to TRBD2. The germline CDR1 and CDR2 sequences are DFQATT and SNEGSKA (reference sequence). V was clipped by 6 bases and J by 8 bases; unmatched bases: 4. CDR3 size: 11 residues.

The chain joins TRBV4-2 to TRBJ1-3; possibly TRBD1 for D (5 bases). V was pared by 4 bases and J by 2 bases, with 15 bases between. CDR1 is LGHNA and CDR2 is YNFKEQ in the germline V gene. The CDR3 spans 16 residues. The CDR3 DNA follows: TGTGCCAGCAGCCCCTTCGTCGGGGGGACTGGAAACACCATATATTTT. It yields the protein CASSPFVGGTGNTIYF.

V is TRBV11-3 and J is TRBJ1-1, with a tentative D call TRBD1 (5 bases). The CDR3 extends over 15 amino acids. The V gene lost 1 base and the J gene lost 2 bases, with 11 bases spanning the gap. Germline V lookup: CDR1 SGHNT, CDR2 YENEEA. The CDR3 region has the DNA TGTGCCAGCAGCTTAGCAGGGCCTTACAACACTGAAGCTTTCTTT. Its protein is CASSLAGPYNTEAFF.

This rearrangement joins TRBV5-1 to TRBJ2-1; 10 positions match TRBD2. V lost 8 bases and J lost 6; bases outside the gene matches: 11. This CDR3 has 15 residues. From germline, CDR1 is SGHRS and CDR2 YFSETQ. The CDR3 spells CASSTWTSGVNEQFF. Here the CDR3 DNA reads TGCGCCAGTTCGACTTGGACTAGCGGTGTCAATGAGCAGTTCTTC.

In its sample, this clone was seen once. The gene calls are TRBV2 and TRBJ1-1; D might be TRBD1 (5 bases). CDR1 is SNHLY, CDR2 FYNNEI, per germline. This CDR3 is 17 amino acids long. Trimming stripped 4 bases from V and 0 bases from J, with 18 bases between. The CDR3 loop is CASSVGGTGSMNTEAFF. In nucleotides, the CDR3 is TGTGCCAGCAGTGTGGGAGGAACAGGATCTATGAACACTGAAGCTTTCTTT.

In this sample, this clone turned up once. The chain joins TRBV7-2 to TRBJ2-7; 7 bases fit TRBD2. The CDR3 consists of 16 residues. CDR1 is SGHTA, CDR2 FQGNSA, per germline. Trimming at V came to 1 base and at J to 0 bases, leaving 6 bases not matched to a gene. CDR3 in amino acids: CASSLDGGMSSYEQYV. CDR3 sequence (DNA): TGTGCCAGCAGCTTAGACGGGGGGATGAGCTCCTACGAGCAGTACGTC.

In DNA form, the CDR3 reads TGTGCCAGCAGCGTCTGGGGAGACTCTGGAAACACCATATATTTT. Translating gives CASSVWGDSGNTIYF. The genes are TRBV7-8 and TRBJ1-3; D remains ambiguous. Between the trimmed V and J ends, which lost 5 bases and 0 bases, there was a span of 11 bases. The CDR3 covers 15 residues. CDR1 is SGHVS and CDR2 is FQNEAQ in the germline V gene.